This TCR beta chain comes out of a study of blood T cell repertoires in COVID-19. The assay was immunoSEQ multiplex PCR, and TCRdb's table has in-frame clones only and misses some. The sample holds around 250,000 clones; roughly 88% are singletons and the top ten take roughly 12%. The CDR3 has 16 amino acids. V lost 6 bases, J lost 4 bases, and 10 bases stayed unmatched. Germline loops: CDR1 SGHDT, CDR2 YYEEEE. The TCR sequence derives from an older man with acute or convalescent COVID-19. This chain joins TRBV5-6 and TRBJ2-3; 11 bases line up with TRBD2. The specimen was peripheral blood. This chain's CDR3 is CASTLAGGPEADTQYF. As DNA, the CDR3 is TGTGCCAGCACCCTAGCGGGGGGCCCAGAAGCAGATACGCAGTATTTT. Complete variable domain (other parts from reference TRBV5-6 and TRBJ2-3): DAGVTQSPTHLIKTRGQQVTLRCSPKSGHDTVSWYQQALGQGPQFIFQYYEEEERQRGNFPDRFSGHQFPNYSSELNVNALLLGDSALYLCASTLAGGPEADTQYFGPGTRLTVL.